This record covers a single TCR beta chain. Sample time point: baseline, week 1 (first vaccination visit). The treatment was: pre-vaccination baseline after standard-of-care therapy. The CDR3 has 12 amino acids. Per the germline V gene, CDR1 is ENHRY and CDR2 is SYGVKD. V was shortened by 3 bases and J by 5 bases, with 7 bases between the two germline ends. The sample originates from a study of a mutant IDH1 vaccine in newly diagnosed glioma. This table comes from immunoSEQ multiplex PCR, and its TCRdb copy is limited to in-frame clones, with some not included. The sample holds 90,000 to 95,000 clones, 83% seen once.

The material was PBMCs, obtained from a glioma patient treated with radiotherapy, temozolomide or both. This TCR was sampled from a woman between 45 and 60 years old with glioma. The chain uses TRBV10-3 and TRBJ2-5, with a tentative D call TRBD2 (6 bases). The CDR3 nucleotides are TGTGCCATCAGTGAAAGCGGGGAGACCCAGTACTTC. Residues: CAISESGETQYF.